These 26 T cell receptor beta chains originate from one sample sequenced in a study of T cell changes during pregnancy in multiple sclerosis. Sequenced by immunoSEQ multiplex PCR; TCRdb stores in-frame clones only, minus some. The sample shows around 42,000 clones, about 90% of them seen only once. The source material was CD4+ T cells from peripheral blood mononuclear cells, sampled before pregnancy. Receptors were obtained from a female donor with multiple sclerosis, enrolled in a pregnancy study.

The CDR3 spells CASSLRQGGKGETQYF. CDR3 sequence (DNA): TGTGCCAGCAGCTTACGACAGGGCGGGAAGGGGGAGACCCAGTACTTC. The rearrangement uses TRBV7-2 and TRBJ2-5; D possibly corresponds to TRBD1 (7 bases). Germline V CDR1 and CDR2: SGHTA, FQGNSA. Trimming shortened V by 2 bases and J by 5 bases, and 18 bases separated the two germline ends. There are 16 residues in the CDR3.

This chain uses TRBV6-4 with TRBJ2-3; TRBD2 matches 9 bases. The CDR3 sequence is 16 residues long. V gave up 8 bases and J gave up 3 bases; unmatched junction bases: 12. The germline CDR1 and CDR2 sequences are MRHNA and SNTAGT. Here the CDR3 DNA reads TGTGCCAGCGCTCCCCATAGCGGGGGTGGTACAGATACGCAGTATTTT. This encodes CASAPHSGGGTDTQYF.

CDR3 region: CASSFWRNTEAFF. CDR3 in DNA: TGTGCCAGCAGCTTCTGGAGGAACACTGAAGCTTTCTTT. V gene TRBV11-1 combines with J gene TRBJ1-1; D is ambiguous. V lost 3 bases to trimming and J lost 1 base, with 6 bases between them. The CDR3 totals 13 residues. The germline gives CDR1 SGHAT, CDR2 FQDESV (reference sequence).

This clone is a singleton in its sample. The genes are TRBV7-9 and TRBJ1-1; possibly TRBD1 for D (5 bases). Germline assignment: CDR1 SEHNR and CDR2 FQNEAQ (reference sequence). Deletions cut 3 bases from V and 7 bases from J, with 12 bases between. This CDR3 spans 13 amino acids. As DNA, the CDR3 is TGTGCCAGCAGCTTTGGGGCAGGGCTTGAAGCTTTCTTT. The encoded protein is CASSFGAGLEAFF.

The chain links TRBV30 to TRBJ2-7; tentatively, D is TRBD1 (6 bases). Germline-derived CDR1 and CDR2 are GTSNPN and SVGIG (reference sequence). The CDR3 runs 16 residues. Trimming shortened V by 2 bases and J by 3 bases, and 20 bases separated the two germline ends. The CDR3 loop is CAWSTYPVTGNYEQYF. The CDR3 DNA follows: TGTGCCTGGAGTACATACCCGGTTACAGGGAACTACGAGCAGTACTTC.

The chain has TRBV9 and TRBJ1-4; D is unresolved. Trimming cost V 3 bases and J 6 bases, with 6 bases left between them. CDR1 and CDR2 from the germline V gene are SGDLS and YYNGEE. This CDR3 has 12 residues. CDR3 DNA: TGTGCCAGCAGCGAGTCAGATGAAAAACTGTTTTTT. It is translated as CASSESDEKLFF.

CDR3 bases: TGTGCCACCCGGACTAGCACAGATACGCAGTATTTT. Residues: CATRTSTDTQYF. The chain has TRBV6-1 and TRBJ2-3; the D gene is possibly TRBD2 (5 bases). V was cut by 10 bases and J by 0 bases, with 8 bases left in between. From germline, CDR1 is MNHNS and CDR2 SASEGT. The CDR3 is made up of 12 amino acids.

V and J are TRBV19 and TRBJ2-5; D call uncertain. V was pared by 1 base and J by 2 bases, with 8 bases between. The CDR3 runs to 14 residues. Per germline, CDR1 LNHDA and CDR2 SQIVND (reference sequence). The CDR3 sequence is CASSIGGVQETQYF. The CDR3 DNA sequence: TGTGCCAGTAGTATAGGCGGAGTTCAAGAGACCCAGTACTTC.

The chain recombines TRBV7-2 with TRBJ2-2; 8 nucleotides align to TRBD2. The CDR3 loop spans 18 amino acids. The V gene end was trimmed by 5 bases and the J gene end by 3 bases; junction bases not matched to a gene: 14. In germline, CDR1 is SGHTA, CDR2 FQGNSA. The CDR3 DNA reads as TGTGCCAGCAGCCGCCGAGCGGGGGCCCGGCCAGACACCGGGGAGCTGTTTTTT. Translation: CASSRRAGARPDTGELFF. Supplemented by reference TRBV7-2 and TRBJ2-2, the full variable domain reads GAGVSQSPSNKVTEKGKDVELRCDPISGHTALYWYRQSLGQGLEFLIYFQGNSAPDKSGLPSDRFSAERTGGSVSTLTIQRTQQEDSAVYLCASSRRAGARPDTGELFFGEGSRLTVL.

V is TRBV27 and J is TRBJ1-1, with TRBD1 identical over 10 bases. The CDR3 sequence is 14 residues long. Germline CDR1 MNHEY, CDR2 SMNVEV (reference sequence). V shed 6 bases and J 1 base; nucleotides not matched to a gene: 2. CDR3 in DNA: TGTGCCAGCAGCAGGACAGGGGGGAACACTGAAGCTTTCTTT. Its protein is CASSRTGGNTEAFF.

This clone was observed a few times. V and J are TRBV11-2 and TRBJ2-7; the D is unclear. CDR1 is SGHAT, CDR2 FQNNGV, per germline. CDR3 size: 16 residues. V lost 2 bases and J lost 2, with 16 bases in between. CDR3 bases: TGTGCCAGCAGCTTACGAACGATGGGCGCAACCTACGAGCAGTACTTC. It is translated as CASSLRTMGATYEQYF. The whole variable domain, filled in from reference TRBV11-2 and TRBJ2-7, reads EAGVAQSPRYKIIEKRQSVAFWCNPISGHATLYWYQQILGQGPKLLIQFQNNGVVDDSQLPKDRFSAERLKGVDSTLKIQPAKLEDSAVYLCASSLRTMGATYEQYFGPGTRLTVT.

The genes are TRBV19 and TRBJ1-2, with 11 bases lining up with TRBD1. Germline loops: CDR1 LNHDA, CDR2 SQIVND (reference sequence). The junction had 9 bases not matched to a gene; V was cut back by 8 bases and J by 7 bases. CDR3 length: 14 residues. The CDR3 DNA is TGTGCCAGTGGGGTAGCGGACAGGGGGCTTGGCTACACCTTC. Translated, it gives CASGVADRGLGYTF.

The chain combines TRBV4-3 with TRBJ1-4, with a possible D match to TRBD1 (5 bases). The germline V and J ends were trimmed by 3 bases and 5 bases, with 13 bases remaining between them. CDR1 and CDR2 from the germline V gene are LGHNA and YSLEER. This CDR3 spans 15 amino acids. The CDR3 spells CASSQAQGLNEKLFF. CDR3 DNA: TGCGCCAGCAGCCAGGCCCAGGGCTTAAATGAAAAACTGTTTTTT.

The rearrangement links TRBV9 to TRBJ1-2; the D is unclear. Per the germline V gene, CDR1 is SGDLS and CDR2 is YYNGEE. This CDR3 is built from 14 residues. The germline V and J ends were trimmed by 0 bases and 4 bases, with 10 bases remaining between them. The CDR3 loop reads CASSVVLEGYGYTF. The CDR3 bases are TGTGCCAGCAGCGTAGTCCTCGAGGGCTATGGCTACACCTTC.

The chain combines TRBV30 with TRBJ2-7; D possibly corresponds to TRBD2 (6 bases). The CDR3 covers 12 residues. CDR1 GTSNPN and CDR2 SVGIG come from the germline V gene (reference sequence). V lost 5 bases and J lost 9, with 17 bases in between. The DNA of the CDR3 is TGTGCCTGGGGGAGAGGAGGGACGGGGCAGTACTTC. Its protein is CAWGRGGTGQYF.

This rearrangement joins TRBV14 to TRBJ2-3; TRBD2 matches at 10 bases. Per germline, CDR1 SGHDN and CDR2 FVKESK. The junction had 17 bases not matched to a gene; V was cut back by 6 bases and J by 5 bases. This CDR3 has 18 amino acids. CDR3 bases: TGTGCCAGCAGTCGCGGCAACTTAGCGGGGGGTCGCGGAGATACGCAGTATTTT. This codes for CASSRGNLAGGRGDTQYF.

The CDR3 loop reads CASSGRDRGGYEQYF. The CDR3 bases are TGTGCCAGCAGTGGCCGGGACAGGGGGGGCTACGAGCAGTACTTC. The chain has TRBV2 and TRBJ2-7, with 11 bases identical to TRBD1. Per germline, CDR1 SNHLY and CDR2 FYNNEI. The CDR3 has 15 amino acids. Trimming removed 4 bases from V and 3 bases from J; junction bases left unmatched: 5.

V is TRBV7-6 and J is TRBJ1-3; tentatively, D is TRBD1 (6 bases). The germline V gene encodes CDR1 SGHVS and CDR2 FNYEAQ. The CDR3 spans 17 residues. V was cut by 5 bases and J by 1 base, with 18 bases left in between. The CDR3 nucleotides are TGTGCCAGCAGCCTTTACACAGGGCCGTTTTCTGGAAACACCATATATTTT. Translation gives CASSLYTGPFSGNTIYF.

This clone was recorded a few times. The V call is TRBV18, the J call TRBJ1-1, with TRBD1 identical over 8 bases. Germline trimming cut 7 bases from V and 2 bases from J; bases unmatched to any gene: 3. Germline V CDR1 and CDR2: KGHSH, LQKENI. This CDR3 region has 13 residues. CDR3: CASFTGGNTEAFF. CDR3 coding DNA: TGTGCCAGCTTTACAGGGGGTAACACTGAAGCTTTCTTT.

The chain is built from TRBV5-4 and TRBJ1-4, with D unresolved. The CDR3 spans 13 residues. CDR1 and CDR2 from the germline V gene are SGHNT and YYREEE (reference sequence). The ends were cut back, 4 bases at V and 7 bases at J, with 11 bases in the middle. DNA for the CDR3: TGTGCCAGCAGCCGAAACCACGGTGAAAAACTGTTTTTT. As protein: CASSRNHGEKLFF.

The chain couples TRBV4-3 to TRBJ2-1; 7 positions match TRBD1. This CDR3 has 15 amino acids. The V gene's germline CDR1 is LGHNA and CDR2 YSLEER. With V trimmed by 1 base and J by 2 bases, 2 bases remained unmatched. Here the CDR3 DNA reads TGCGCCAGCAGCCAAGCGCAGGGGGCCTACAATGAGCAGTTCTTC. This translates into CASSQAQGAYNEQFF.

The rearrangement links TRBV6-4 to TRBJ2-3; 7 bases fit TRBD2. Germline V CDR1 and CDR2: MRHNA, SNTAGT. This CDR3 contains 15 residues. V shed 4 bases and J 0 bases; nucleotides not matched to a gene: 4. This CDR3 is CASSVAGSSTDTQYF. CDR3 in DNA: TGTGCCAGCAGTGTAGCGGGCTCTAGCACAGATACGCAGTATTTT.

This chain links TRBV2 with TRBJ1-4; 9 bases are a match to TRBD1. The CDR3 is made up of 16 amino acids. V gave up 6 bases and J gave up 7 bases; unmatched junction bases: 12. Germline lookup yields CDR1 SNHLY and CDR2 FYNNEI. The CDR3 nucleotides read TGTGCCAGCAGCCCCCTACTGGGACAGGGCTTTGAAAAACTGTTTTTT. Its protein is CASSPLLGQGFEKLFF.

This rearrangement joins TRBV19 to TRBJ2-3; TRBD2 aligns across 8 bases. Germline assignment: CDR1 LNHDA and CDR2 SQIVND (reference sequence). This CDR3 has 16 amino acids. V lost 6 bases to trimming and J lost 3 bases; unmatched junction nucleotides: 11. For the CDR3, the DNA is TGTGCCAGTAGACCCCAACGGGGGGGCACAACAGATACGCAGTATTTT. This gives the protein CASRPQRGGTTDTQYF.

The CDR3 sequence is CASSPVTEIDQPQHF. In nucleotides, the CDR3 is TGTGCCAGCAGCCCGGTGACAGAGATAGATCAGCCCCAGCATTTT. The chain carries TRBV7-6 and TRBJ1-5; tentatively, D is TRBD1 (5 bases). The germline V gene has CDR1 SGHVS and CDR2 FNYEAQ. V dropped 5 bases and J dropped 5 bases, with 16 bases sitting between them. The CDR3 sequence is 15 residues long.

J is TRBJ2-7 and V is TRBV27, with 8 bases aligning to TRBD1. The length of the CDR3 is 15 residues. The germline gives CDR1 MNHEY, CDR2 SMNVEV (reference sequence). V shed 3 bases, J shed 2 bases, and the junction held 6 bases outside the gene matches. CDR3 in DNA: TGTGCCAGCAGTTTGTTCCTGGGACAGGCCTACGAGCAGTACTTC. It specifies CASSLFLGQAYEQYF.